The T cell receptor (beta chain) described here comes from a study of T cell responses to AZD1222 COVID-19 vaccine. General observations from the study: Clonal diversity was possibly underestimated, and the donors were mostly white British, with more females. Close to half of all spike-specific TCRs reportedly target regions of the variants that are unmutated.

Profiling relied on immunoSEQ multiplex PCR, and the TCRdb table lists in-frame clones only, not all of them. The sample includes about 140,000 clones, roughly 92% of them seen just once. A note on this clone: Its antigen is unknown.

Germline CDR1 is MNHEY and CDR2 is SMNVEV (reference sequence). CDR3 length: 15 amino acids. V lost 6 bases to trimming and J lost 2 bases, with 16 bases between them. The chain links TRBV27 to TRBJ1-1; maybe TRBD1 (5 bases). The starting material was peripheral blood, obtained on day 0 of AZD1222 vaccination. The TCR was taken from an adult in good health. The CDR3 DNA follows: TGTGCCAGCAGCCTGACCGGGACGCTTAACACTGAAGCTTTCTTT. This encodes CASSLTGTLNTEAFF.